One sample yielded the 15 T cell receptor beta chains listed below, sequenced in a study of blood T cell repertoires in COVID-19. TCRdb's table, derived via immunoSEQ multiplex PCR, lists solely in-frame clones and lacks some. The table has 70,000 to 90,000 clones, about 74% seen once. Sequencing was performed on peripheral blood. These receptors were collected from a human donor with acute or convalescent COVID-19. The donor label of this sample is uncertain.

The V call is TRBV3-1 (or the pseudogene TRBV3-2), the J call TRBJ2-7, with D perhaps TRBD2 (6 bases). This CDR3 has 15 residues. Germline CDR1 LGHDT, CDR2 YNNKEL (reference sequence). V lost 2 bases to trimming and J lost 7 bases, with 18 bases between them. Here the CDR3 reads CASSQTTAPGGEQYF. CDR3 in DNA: TGTGCCAGCAGCCAAACGACTGCCCCAGGAGGGGAGCAGTACTTC.

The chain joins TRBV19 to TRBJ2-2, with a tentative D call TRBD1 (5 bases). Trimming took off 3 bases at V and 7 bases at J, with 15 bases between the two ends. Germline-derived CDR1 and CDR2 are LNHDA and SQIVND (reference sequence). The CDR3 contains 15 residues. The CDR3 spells CASSISSRVGGELFF. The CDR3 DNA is TGTGCCAGTAGTATCTCATCCAGGGTAGGCGGGGAGCTGTTTTTT.

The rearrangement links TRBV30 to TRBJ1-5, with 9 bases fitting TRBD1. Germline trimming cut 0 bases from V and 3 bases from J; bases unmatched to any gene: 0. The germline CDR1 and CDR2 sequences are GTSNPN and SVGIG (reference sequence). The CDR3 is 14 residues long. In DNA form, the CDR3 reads TGTGCCTGGAGTGTACAGGGGGCCAATCAGCCCCAGCATTTT. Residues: CAWSVQGANQPQHF.

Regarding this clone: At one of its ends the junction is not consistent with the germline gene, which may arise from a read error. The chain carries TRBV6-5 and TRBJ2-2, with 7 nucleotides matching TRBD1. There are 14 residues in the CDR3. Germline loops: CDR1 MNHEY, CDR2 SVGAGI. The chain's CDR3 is CASSPQGNAGELFF. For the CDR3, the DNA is TGTGCCAGCAGCCCACAGGGGAACGCCGGGGAGCTGTTTTTT.

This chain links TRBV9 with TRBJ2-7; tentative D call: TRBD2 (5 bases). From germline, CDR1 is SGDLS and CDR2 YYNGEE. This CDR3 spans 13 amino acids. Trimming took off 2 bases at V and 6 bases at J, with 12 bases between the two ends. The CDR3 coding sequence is TGTGCCAGCAGCGTCGGAGGCGGGTCCGAGCAGTACTTC. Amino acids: CASSVGGGSEQYF.

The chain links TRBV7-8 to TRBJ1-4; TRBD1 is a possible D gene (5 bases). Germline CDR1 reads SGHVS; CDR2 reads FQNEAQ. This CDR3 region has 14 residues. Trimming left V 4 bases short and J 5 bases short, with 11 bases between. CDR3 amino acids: CASSSQGGNEKLFF. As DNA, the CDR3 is TGTGCCAGCAGCTCCCAGGGAGGGAATGAAAAACTGTTTTTT.

The CDR3 loop is CASSVRQGAETQYF. The CDR3 DNA sequence: TGTGCCAGCAGCGTCAGACAGGGGGCTGAGACCCAGTACTTC. The chain couples TRBV9 to TRBJ2-5, with 10 bases lining up with TRBD1. This CDR3 spans 14 amino acids. The germline V gene encodes CDR1 SGDLS and CDR2 YYNGEE. Trimming at V came to 2 bases and at J to 5 bases, leaving 3 bases not matched to a gene.

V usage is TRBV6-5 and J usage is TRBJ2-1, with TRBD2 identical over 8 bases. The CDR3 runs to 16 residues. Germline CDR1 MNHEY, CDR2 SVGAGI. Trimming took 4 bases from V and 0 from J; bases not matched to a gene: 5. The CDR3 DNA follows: TGTGCCAGCAGTTCCCTCCGGGGGGGCTCCTACAATGAGCAGTTCTTC. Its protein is CASSSLRGGSYNEQFF.

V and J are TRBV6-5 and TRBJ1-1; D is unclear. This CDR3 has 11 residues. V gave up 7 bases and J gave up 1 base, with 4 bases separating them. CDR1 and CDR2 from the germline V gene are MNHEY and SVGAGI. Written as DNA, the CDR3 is TGTGCCAGCACCTCGAACACTGAAGCTTTCTTT. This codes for CASTSNTEAFF.

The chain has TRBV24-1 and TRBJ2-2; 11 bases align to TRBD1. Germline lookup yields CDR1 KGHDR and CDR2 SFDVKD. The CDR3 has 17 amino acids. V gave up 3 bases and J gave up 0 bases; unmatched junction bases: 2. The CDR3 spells CATSDMGQGANTGELFF. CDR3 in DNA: TGTGCCACCAGTGATATGGGACAGGGGGCGAACACCGGGGAGCTGTTTTTT.

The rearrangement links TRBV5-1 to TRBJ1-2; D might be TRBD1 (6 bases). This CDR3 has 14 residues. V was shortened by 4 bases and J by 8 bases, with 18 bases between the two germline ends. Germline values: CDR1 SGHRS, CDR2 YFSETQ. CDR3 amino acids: CASSGNQGKRGYTF. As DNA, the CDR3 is TGCGCCAGCAGCGGAAACCAGGGGAAGAGGGGCTACACCTTC.

As DNA, the CDR3 is TGTGCCAGCAGCGTACGAGGCTCTGAAGCTTTCTTT. This sequence encodes CASSVRGSEAFF. This sequence joins TRBV9 and TRBJ1-1; D is ambiguous. The CDR3 totals 12 residues. Between the trimmed V and J ends, which lost 1 base and 6 bases, there was a span of 7 bases. From germline, CDR1 is SGDLS and CDR2 YYNGEE.

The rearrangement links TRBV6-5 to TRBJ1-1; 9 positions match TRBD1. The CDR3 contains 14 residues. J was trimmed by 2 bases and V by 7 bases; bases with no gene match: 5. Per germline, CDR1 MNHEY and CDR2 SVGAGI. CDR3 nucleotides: TGTGCCAGCACTAAGGACAGGGGTAACACTGAAGCTTTCTTT. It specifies CASTKDRGNTEAFF.

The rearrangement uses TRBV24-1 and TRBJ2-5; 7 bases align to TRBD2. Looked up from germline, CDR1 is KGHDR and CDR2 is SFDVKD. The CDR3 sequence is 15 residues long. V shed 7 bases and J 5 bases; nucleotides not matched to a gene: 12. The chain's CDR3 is CATSNVTSRPETQYF. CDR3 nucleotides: TGTGCCACCAGCAACGTGACTAGCCGGCCCGAGACCCAGTACTTC.

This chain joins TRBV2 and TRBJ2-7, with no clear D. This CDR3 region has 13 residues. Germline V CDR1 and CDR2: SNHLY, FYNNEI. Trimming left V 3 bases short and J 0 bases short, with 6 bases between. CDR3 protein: CASSDWHSYEQYF. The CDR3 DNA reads TGTGCCAGCAGTGACTGGCACTCCTACGAGCAGTACTTC.